What follows describes a single T cell receptor (beta chain). The data derive from a study of blood T cell repertoires in COVID-19. The CDR3 extends over 14 amino acids. J lost 2 bases, V lost 6 bases, and 5 bases had no gene match. Germline V lookup: CDR1 MNHEY, CDR2 SMNVEV (reference sequence). TCRdb's copy holds only in-frame clones and misses some; the assay was immunoSEQ multiplex PCR. Of approximately 270,000 clones listed, approximately 89% are singletons. Sequenced material: PBMCs or T cells enriched from blood (not recorded which). The genes are TRBV27 and TRBJ2-7; 9 bases align to TRBD2. The sequence came from a man between 40 and 49 years old who had been exposed to COVID-19. CDR3 coding DNA: TGTGCCAGCAGGGTGGGACTAGCTACCTACGAGCAGTACTTC. It yields the protein CASRVGLATYEQYF.